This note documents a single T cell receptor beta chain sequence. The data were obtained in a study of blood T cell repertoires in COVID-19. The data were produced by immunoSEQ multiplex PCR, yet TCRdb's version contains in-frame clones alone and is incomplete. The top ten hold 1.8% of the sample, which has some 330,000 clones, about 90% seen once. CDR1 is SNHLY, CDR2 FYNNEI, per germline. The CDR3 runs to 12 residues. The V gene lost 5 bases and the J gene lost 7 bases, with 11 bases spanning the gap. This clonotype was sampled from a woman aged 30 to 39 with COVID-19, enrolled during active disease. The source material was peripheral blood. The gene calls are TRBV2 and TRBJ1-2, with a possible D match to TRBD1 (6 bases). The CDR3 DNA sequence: TGTGCCAGCAGTCCAGGGGTAACTGGCTACACCTTC. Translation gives CASSPGVTGYTF.